The next 14 T cell receptor beta chains were all read from a single sample in a study of T-cell memory formation after mild COVID-19. One entry per CDR3 protein, called by TCRdb with MiXCR from the 5' RACE reads. The repertoire holds fewer than 150,000 distinct CDR3 sequences, 11% to 15% seen once, with roughly 28% in the top ten. The sequenced sample consisted of PBMCs or a T cell subset sorted from them (not recorded which). These receptors were taken from an adult woman who had mild COVID-19 (a few samples of this study predate the infection). Cell type and time point are not known.

In its sample, this clonotype was seen a few times. The chain combines TRBV12-3 or TRBV12-4 with TRBJ1-2; 7 nucleotides match TRBD1. The ends lost 5 bases at V and 6 bases at J; junction bases unmatched: 12. CDR3 length: 15 amino acids. CDR3 in amino acids: CASSARGQESNGYTF. The CDR3 nucleotides are TGTGCCAGCAGTGCTCGTGGACAGGAGTCAAATGGCTACACCTTC.

In DNA form, the CDR3 reads TGCAGTGCTAGAGACCGCACTGGGCCGGAGGATGAAAAACTGTTTTTT. Its protein product is CSARDRTGPEDEKLFF. The rearrangement links TRBV20-1 to TRBJ1-4, with no clear D. The CDR3 has 16 residues. Germline loops: CDR1 DFQATT, CDR2 SNEGSKA (reference sequence). Trimming cost V 0 bases and J 6 bases, with 17 bases left between them.

This clonotype showed up just a few times. V and J are TRBV5-1 and TRBJ2-3; TRBD2 aligns across 16 bases. CDR3 length: 17 amino acids. V was pared by 3 bases and J by 2 bases, with 3 bases of the junction left unmatched. Germline CDR1 SGHRS, CDR2 YFSETQ. CDR3 loop: CASSSGTSGGATDTQYF. The CDR3 DNA follows: TGCGCCAGCAGCTCCGGGACTAGCGGGGGGGCCACAGATACGCAGTATTTT.

The J gene is TRBJ2-5, the V gene TRBV2; no firm D call. Deletions cut 0 bases from V and 6 bases from J, with 11 bases between. The germline V gene encodes CDR1 SNHLY and CDR2 FYNNEI. The CDR3 is 14 residues long. The CDR3: CASSEAFSIQTQYF. CDR3 in DNA: TGTGCCAGCAGTGAAGCTTTTTCCATCCAGACCCAGTACTTC.

This clonotype has only a few counts. The J gene is TRBJ2-7, the V gene TRBV11-2; D is undetermined. The CDR3 spans 13 residues. Germline assignment: CDR1 SGHAT and CDR2 FQNNGV. Deletions cut 1 base from V and 3 bases from J, with 7 bases between. The CDR3 DNA is TGTGCCAGCAGCTTAGGCCCCCTCTACGAGCAGTACTTC. Residues: CASSLGPLYEQYF.

This clonotype was seen a handful of times. The V and J genes are TRBV20-1 and TRBJ1-2; D possibly corresponds to TRBD1 (5 bases). V lost 6 bases to trimming and J lost 3 bases, with 11 bases between them. Germline CDR1 and CDR2: DFQATT and SNEGSKA (reference sequence). This CDR3 is built from 12 residues. CDR3 sequence reads: CSAAAGDYGYTF. DNA for the CDR3: TGCAGTGCGGCGGCGGGGGACTATGGCTACACCTTC.

This clonotype was seen only a few times. The rearrangement links TRBV5-1 to TRBJ2-7, with D perhaps matching TRBD1 (6 bases). Trimming stripped 4 bases from V and 3 bases from J, with 20 bases between. This CDR3 contains 16 residues. CDR1 and CDR2 (germline): SGHRS, YFSETQ. CDR3 sequence reads: CASSLLLQGTGYEQYF. As DNA, the CDR3 is TGCGCCAGCAGCCTCCTTCTCCAGGGGACGGGCTACGAGCAGTACTTC.

The V call is TRBV6-2 or TRBV6-3, the J call TRBJ1-1, with D perhaps TRBD1 (5 bases). Trimming left V 6 bases short and J 11 bases short, with 10 bases between. CDR1 is MNHEY, CDR2 SVGEGT, per germline. The CDR3 consists of 10 residues. In nucleotides, the CDR3 is TGTGCCAGCAGCCAGGGTTCGGCTTTCTTT. Its translation is CASSQGSAFF.

This clonotype was seen more than once but under ten times. The V call is TRBV27, the J call TRBJ2-7; 7 positions match TRBD2. Trimming at V came to 6 bases and at J to 3 bases, leaving 14 bases not matched to a gene. The CDR3 is 16 amino acids. The V gene's germline CDR1 is MNHEY and CDR2 SMNVEV (reference sequence). CDR3 nucleotide sequence: TGTGCCAGCAGAGCCAGGAGTGGTAGCGGGTACTACGAGCAGTACTTC. Residues: CASRARSGSGYYEQYF.

This chain uses TRBV11-3 with TRBJ2-1; tentatively, D is TRBD2 (6 bases). CDR1 is SGHNT, CDR2 YENEEA, per germline. The CDR3 contains 15 residues. The V end lost 2 bases, the J end lost 1 base, and 9 bases lay between the germline ends. The CDR3 DNA is TGTGCCAGCAGCTTACTCCGGGGGTCCTACAATGAGCAGTTCTTC. It codes for CASSLLRGSYNEQFF.

This clonotype was seen a handful of times. This chain links TRBV6-5 with TRBJ2-1; D is undetermined. Germline lookup yields CDR1 MNHEY and CDR2 SVGAGI. The length of the CDR3 is 15 residues. V dropped 2 bases and J dropped 2 bases, with 10 bases sitting between them. The CDR3 nucleotides read TGTGCCAGCAGTTACGTCGCTGGAGCCTACAATGAGCAGTTCTTC. The encoded protein is CASSYVAGAYNEQFF.

There are a few counts of this clonotype. The genes are TRBV20-1 and TRBJ1-5; D is uncertain. The CDR3 is 13 amino acids. Germline CDR1 reads DFQATT; CDR2 reads SNEGSKA (reference sequence). Trimming cost V 5 bases and J 2 bases, with 10 bases left between them. The CDR3 nucleotides read TGCAGTGCTTCTGCATGGGGCAATCAGCCCCAGCATTTT. Protein sequence: CSASAWGNQPQHF.

This clonotype has more than one count but fewer than ten. This sequence joins TRBV7-9 and TRBJ2-1; 12 bases align to TRBD2. The germline V gene has CDR1 SEHNR and CDR2 FQNEAQ (reference sequence). The CDR3 consists of 15 residues. Trimming removed 7 bases from V and 8 bases from J; junction bases left unmatched: 9. The CDR3 nucleotides read TGTGCCAGCATGCGACTAGCGGGAGTTTTGGATGAGCAGTTCTTC. Amino acid sequence: CASMRLAGVLDEQFF.

This clonotype has a handful of counts. This sequence joins TRBV12-5 and TRBJ2-1, with 8 bases fitting TRBD2. V lost 5 bases and J lost 6; bases outside the gene matches: 12. CDR3 length: 16 amino acids. Germline V lookup: CDR1 LGHNT, CDR2 FRNRAP. This CDR3 reads CASGPSRAGGLNEQFF. The DNA for the CDR3 is TGTGCTAGTGGTCCCTCCAGGGCGGGAGGTCTCAATGAGCAGTTCTTC. The whole variable domain, remainder taken from reference TRBV12-5 and TRBJ2-1, is DARVTQTPRHKVTEMGQEVTMRCQPILGHNTVFWYRQTMMQGLELLAYFRNRAPLDDSGMPKDRFSAEMPDATLATLKIQPSEPRDSAVYFCASGPSRAGGLNEQFFGPGTRLTVL.